A single sample is the source of the 12 T cell receptor beta chains below, sequenced in a study of T cells in women clearing cervical HPV infection. TCRdb's table, derived via immunoSEQ multiplex PCR, lists solely in-frame clones and lacks some. This sample's table reports 35,000 to 50,000 clones. Sequencing was done on a sample of blood buffy coat. All receptors come from a woman aged 18 to 75 with a cervical HPV16 infection that either progressed to CIN3+ or cleared (not recorded which).

Turning to this clone: The CDR3 extends 3 residues past the end of the read, so its final part is completed from the germline J gene. The chain is built from TRBV20-1 and TRBJ1-3; possibly TRBD1 for D (6 bases). The V end lost 2 bases, the J end lost 4 bases, and 12 bases lay between the germline ends. CDR1 is DFQATT and CDR2 is SNEGSKA in the germline V gene (reference sequence). The CDR3 loop spans 14 amino acids. CDR3 in amino acids: CSARQLDSGNTIYF. Partial CDR3 DNA: TGCAGTGCTAGACAGCTGGACAGCGGAAACACC.

As regards this clone: An end of the junction differs from the germline gene, which may be a read error. Read coverage stops 3 residues before the CDR3 terminus; the germline J gene supplies the remainder. The chain combines TRBV6-1 with TRBJ1-1, with 8 bases aligning to TRBD1. This CDR3 spans 16 amino acids. Germline assignment: CDR1 MNHNS and CDR2 SASEGT. CDR3 bases read: TGTGCCGGCAGTGTGTGGGACAGGCCCTCCGAGGGGGAA. It specifies CAGSVWDRPSEGE. The full CDR3 protein reads CAGSVWDRPSEGEAFF.

Notes on this clone: The sequenced fragment ends 3 residues before the CDR3 boundary, so the rest is inferred from the germline J gene. V gene TRBV7-9 combines with J gene TRBJ1-6; 10 nucleotides match TRBD1. The CDR3 loop spans 15 amino acids. The ends lost 10 bases at V and 5 bases at J; junction bases unmatched: 8. CDR1 and CDR2 (germline): SEHNR, FQNEAQ (reference sequence). The CDR3 bases that were read are TGTGCCATCCAGAAGGGGACAGGGGATAATTCACCC. This translates into CAIQKGTGDNSP. The entire CDR3 protein is CAIQKGTGDNSPLHF. Based on the CDR3 plus reference TRBV7-9 and TRBJ1-6, the full variable domain is DTGVSQNPRHKITKRGQNVTFRCDPISEHNRLYWYRQTLGQGPEFLTYFQNEAQLEKSRLLSDRFSAERPKGSFSTLEIQRTEQGDSAMYLCAIQKGTGDNSPLHFGNGTRLTVT.

As to this clone: The read ends 3 residues early relative to the CDR3; the germline J gene fills the gap. V gene TRBV29-1 combines with J gene TRBJ2-7, with D possibly matching TRBD1 (5 bases). Germline CDR1 and CDR2: SQVTM and ANQGSEA. The V end was cut by 5 bases, the J end by 5 bases, with 16 bases between. CDR3 size: 13 residues. CDR3 protein: CSVPGDSSNEQYF. The sequenced part of the CDR3 DNA is TGCAGCGTTCCCGGAGACAGCTCTAACGAG.

As for this clone: The CDR3 end falls 3 residues outside the read, so it is completed with the germline J gene. V is TRBV18 and J is TRBJ2-3; 9 positions agree with TRBD1. This CDR3 spans 15 amino acids. V was pared by 5 bases and J by 1 base, with 4 bases of the junction left unmatched. CDR1 is KGHSH and CDR2 is LQKENI in the germline V gene. CDR3 DNA (partial): TGTGCCAGCTCAACGGACAGGGGAGGCACAGATACG. Amino acids: CASSTDRGGTDT. In full, the CDR3 reads CASSTDRGGTDTQYF. The full variable domain, its missing parts supplied by reference TRBV18 and TRBJ2-3, is NAGVMQNPRHLVRRRGQEARLRCSPMKGHSHVYWYRQLPEEGLKFMVYLQKENIIDESGMPKERFSAEFPKEGPSILRIQQVVRGDSAAYFCASSTDRGGTDTQYFGPGTRLTVL.

Of note for this clone: The read is 3 residues too short to cover the CDR3 end, so that end is filled in from the germline J gene. The chain links TRBV23-1 to TRBJ1-1; 8 bases are a match to TRBD1. TRBV23-1 is designated an ORF whose function remains uncertain. The CDR3 contains 16 residues. The J segment lost 4 bases and the V segment lost 4 bases, leaving 11 bases of the junction unmatched. The sequenced part of the CDR3 DNA is TGCGCCAGCAGTCGGACAGGGCGAATGAGGTGCACTGAA. This translates into CASSRTGRMRCTE. The entire CDR3 is CASSRTGRMRCTEAFF.

Note on this clone: The read is 3 residues too short to cover the CDR3 end, so that end is filled in from the germline J gene. The chain couples TRBV5-8 to TRBJ2-7; 9 positions agree with TRBD2. The CDR3 runs to 14 residues. Germline CDR1 SGHTS, CDR2 YDEGEE. V lost 2 bases and J lost 4; bases outside the gene matches: 4. The sequenced CDR3 bases are TGTGCCAGCAGCTTTGGCGGGAGGGCGTACGAG. It yields the protein CASSFGGRAYE. The full CDR3 reads CASSFGGRAYEQYF.

On this clone: From the germline J gene comes the end of the CDR3, since the read stops 3 residues before it. V is TRBV7-3 and J is TRBJ2-7; 7 bases agree with TRBD2. J gave up 1 base and V 4 bases, and 1 base lay outside the gene matches. The germline CDR1 and CDR2 sequences are SGHTA and FQGTGA. The CDR3 spans 13 residues. The covered CDR3 bases are TGTGCCAGCAGCTCTAGCGGATCCTACGAG. It yields the protein CASSSSGSYE. The entire CDR3 is CASSSSGSYEQYF.

Turning to this clone: Sequencing ends 3 residues short of the CDR3 end; the germline J gene provides the rest. The chain recombines TRBV19 with TRBJ1-1; 9 bases are shared with TRBD1. V was pared by 6 bases and J by 2 bases, with 4 bases of the junction left unmatched. The CDR3 length is 14 residues. CDR1 LNHDA and CDR2 SQIVND come from the germline V gene (reference sequence). The CDR3 region is CASRGTGQNTEAFF. The covered CDR3 bases are TGTGCCAGTAGGGGGACAGGGCAAAACACTGAA.

With regard to this clone: The read terminates 3 residues before the CDR3 end, so the remaining end is supplied by the germline J gene. The chain carries TRBV5-1 and TRBJ2-3; 7 bases are a match to TRBD2. The germline V gene encodes CDR1 SGHRS and CDR2 YFSETQ. V lost 1 base and J lost 5; bases outside the gene matches: 4. CDR3 length: 14 amino acids. Incomplete CDR3 DNA: TGCGCCAGCAGCTTGTCGGGGGGAATAGATACG. This sequence encodes CASSLSGGIDT. The entire CDR3 is CASSLSGGIDTQYF.

Worth noting for this clone: The read finishes 3 residues shy of the CDR3 end, and the germline J gene is used to complete it. The chain joins TRBV7-3 to TRBJ1-1; TRBD1 might be the D (5 bases). V lost 1 base and J lost 0, with 15 bases in between. The V gene's germline CDR1 is SGHTA and CDR2 FQGTGA. This CDR3 has 17 residues. Incomplete CDR3 DNA: TGTGCCAGCAGCTTAATTCGTAGACAGAGAGTGAACACTGAA. This codes for CASSLIRRQRVNTE. The entire CDR3 is CASSLIRRQRVNTEAFF.

Notes on this clone: The CDR3 end lies 3 residues beyond the end of the read and is filled in from the germline J gene. This sequence joins TRBV2 and TRBJ2-3; 11 bases agree with TRBD1. CDR3 length: 15 residues. Germline trimming cut 3 bases from V and 4 bases from J; bases unmatched to any gene: 3. Germline CDR1 is SNHLY and CDR2 is FYNNEI. CDR3 amino acids: CASSEDRGLADTQYF. CDR3 bases read: TGTGCCAGCAGTGAGGACAGGGGGCTTGCAGATACG.